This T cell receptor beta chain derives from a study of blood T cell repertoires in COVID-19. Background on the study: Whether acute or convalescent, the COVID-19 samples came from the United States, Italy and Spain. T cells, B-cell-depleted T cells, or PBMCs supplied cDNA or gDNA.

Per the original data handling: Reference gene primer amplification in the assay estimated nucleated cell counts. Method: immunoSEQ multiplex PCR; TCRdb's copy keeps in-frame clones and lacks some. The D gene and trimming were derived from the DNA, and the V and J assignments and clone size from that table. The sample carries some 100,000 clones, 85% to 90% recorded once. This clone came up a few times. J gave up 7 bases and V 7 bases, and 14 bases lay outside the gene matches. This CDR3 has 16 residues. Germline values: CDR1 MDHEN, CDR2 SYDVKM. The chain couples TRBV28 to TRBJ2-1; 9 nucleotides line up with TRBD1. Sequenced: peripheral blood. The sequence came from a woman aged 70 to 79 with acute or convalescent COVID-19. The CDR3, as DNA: TGTGCCAGCACTCTCCTGGGTGGGACAGGGCGGAATGAGCAGTTCTTC. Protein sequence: CASTLLGGTGRNEQFF.